This T cell receptor beta chain was recorded in a study of blood T cell repertoires in COVID-19. Study overall: Samples representing acute and convalescent COVID-19 were sourced from the United States, Italy and Spain.

CDR1 and CDR2 (germline): ENHRY, SYGVKD. Unmatched junction bases numbered 10, after V lost 6 bases and J lost 0 bases. CDR3 length: 17 amino acids. Authors' analysis steps: How many nucleated cells were present was estimated from reference gene primer amplification. Using immunoSEQ multiplex PCR, the repertoire was profiled, and TCRdb retains in-frame clones only, with some absent. That table supplies the V and J calls and clone size; D and trimming were determined from the DNA. The top ten hold 7.5% to 10% of the sample, which has approximately 340,000 clones, approximately 88% seen once. The Seattle patients, enrolled during active infection, were followed longitudinally.

This sequence originates from a young man with COVID-19, enrolled during active disease. Sequenced input: peripheral blood. The chain joins TRBV10-3 to TRBJ1-3, with 8 bases fitting TRBD1. CDR3 coding DNA: TGTGCCATCAGGAGTTCGACAGGGGTACCCTCTGGAAACACCATATATTTT. This codes for CAIRSSTGVPSGNTIYF.